These 29 T cell receptor beta chains originate from one sample sequenced in a study of response to subunit inactivated influenza vaccine. TCRdb fed the RT-PCR reads into MiXCR, producing one record per CDR3 protein. Of approximately 700,000 distinct CDR3 sequences in the sample, approximately 15% were seen once. The sample consisted of PBMCs from blood, taken 14 to 15 days before vaccination. The source is a man aged 50 to 59 who received an inactivated influenza vaccine.

This rearrangement joins TRBV12-3 or TRBV12-4 to TRBJ1-5; D is undetermined. The germline V and J ends were trimmed by 4 bases and 10 bases, with 14 bases remaining between them. This CDR3 spans 13 amino acids. CDR3 region: CASSSGRWDPQHF. CDR3 DNA sequence: TGTGCCAGCAGTTCGGGCCGGTGGGATCCCCAGCATTTT.

J is TRBJ1-5 and V is TRBV20-1; TRBD1 matches at 10 bases. V shed 6 bases and J 10 bases; nucleotides not matched to a gene: 9. The CDR3 sequence is 13 residues long. The germline CDR1 and CDR2 sequences are DFQATT and SNEGSKA (reference sequence). CDR3 residues: CSAEDRGPSPQHF. CDR3 in DNA: TGCAGTGCAGAAGACAGGGGGCCGTCCCCCCAGCATTTT.

There are a few counts of this clonotype. The rearrangement uses TRBV5-1 and TRBJ2-5; 14 bases are shared with TRBD2. Trimming removed 3 bases from V and 5 bases from J; junction bases left unmatched: 3. CDR1 is SGHRS, CDR2 YFSETQ, per germline. This CDR3 spans 15 amino acids. CDR3 sequence (DNA): TGCGCCAGCAGCTCACGACTAGCGGGGGGGGAGACCCAGTACTTC. Its translation: CASSSRLAGGETQYF.

The chain combines TRBV6-1 with TRBJ2-7; D perhaps matches TRBD1 (6 bases). The germline V gene has CDR1 MNHNS and CDR2 SASEGT. The CDR3 totals 13 residues. Trimming removed 4 bases from V and 6 bases from J, with 13 bases in between. The CDR3 sequence: CASSVQGSAEQYF. CDR3 sequence (DNA): TGTGCCAGCAGTGTACAGGGCAGTGCCGAGCAGTACTTC.

This sequence joins TRBV6-2 or TRBV6-3 and TRBJ2-7; TRBD2 matches 10 bases. The CDR3 consists of 14 residues. Germline V CDR1 and CDR2: MNHEY, SVGEGT. V was pared by 6 bases and J by 3 bases, with 5 bases of the junction left unmatched. The CDR3 bases are TGTGCCAGCAGGTCTAGCGGGAGTTTCTACGAGCAGTACTTC. Protein sequence: CASRSSGSFYEQYF.

CDR3 sequence: CASKTGMGSYNSPLHF. The CDR3 DNA is TGCGCCAGCAAAACAGGGATGGGCTCCTATAATTCACCCCTCCACTTT. The chain has TRBV5-1 and TRBJ1-6; weak D call: TRBD1 (6 bases). V shed 6 bases and J shed 0 bases, with 13 bases lying between them. This CDR3 has 16 amino acids. The germline V gene has CDR1 SGHRS and CDR2 YFSETQ.

The chain recombines TRBV2 with TRBJ1-5; D gene unclear. Per the germline V gene, CDR1 is SNHLY and CDR2 is FYNNEI. V was trimmed by 0 bases and J by 0 bases, leaving 12 bases between them. The CDR3 sequence is 17 residues long. CDR3 protein: CASSEALGGHSNQPQHF. The CDR3 bases are TGTGCCAGCAGTGAAGCGCTTGGAGGGCATAGCAATCAGCCCCAGCATTTT.

This clonotype was detected only a few times. The chain combines TRBV6-1 with TRBJ1-3, with D perhaps TRBD1 (5 bases). The ends were cut back, 6 bases at V and 0 bases at J, with 15 bases in the middle. The CDR3 is 16 residues long. The V gene's germline CDR1 is MNHNS and CDR2 SASEGT. CDR3: CASRQSGQPSGNTIYF. CDR3 DNA sequence: TGTGCCAGCAGACAGAGCGGACAACCCTCTGGAAACACCATATATTTT.

The chain is built from TRBV30 and TRBJ2-7, with 9 bases aligning to TRBD1. This CDR3 region has 12 residues. Germline V gene data show CDR1 as GTSNPN and CDR2 as SVGIG (reference sequence). V trimming: 7 bases; J trimming: 5 bases; junction bases outside the gene matches: 6. In DNA form, the CDR3 reads TGTGCCTCCACAGGGGGCAGGAACGAGCAGTACTTC. Its translation: CASTGGRNEQYF.

This clonotype was counted only a few times. This rearrangement joins TRBV12-3 or TRBV12-4 to TRBJ2-1, with TRBD1 identical over 7 bases. The CDR3 length is 16 residues. V trimming: 1 base; J trimming: 4 bases; junction bases outside the gene matches: 7. DNA for the CDR3: TGTGCCAGCAGTTTAGTAGGGGGCGTCGGGTACAATGAGCAGTTCTTC. Amino acids: CASSLVGGVGYNEQFF.

This clonotype was seen more than once but under ten times. The CDR3: CASSYRPPYEQYF. DNA for the CDR3: TGTGCCAGCAGCTACAGACCTCCCTACGAGCAGTACTTC. The gene calls are TRBV12-3 or TRBV12-4 and TRBJ2-7; D is undetermined. The CDR3 runs 13 residues. V was trimmed by 6 bases and J by 2 bases, leaving 11 bases between them.

The chain recombines TRBV20-1 with TRBJ2-1; no definite D call. Germline CDR1 reads DFQATT; CDR2 reads SNEGSKA (reference sequence). V shed 3 bases and J shed 9 bases, with 21 bases lying between them. CDR3 length: 15 amino acids. The CDR3 DNA is TGCAGTGCTAGTTCGGTAGCCCGAAGGATTGGTGAGCAGTTCTTC. It translates to CSASSVARRIGEQFF.

This chain uses TRBV12-3 or TRBV12-4 with TRBJ1-2, with D perhaps matching TRBD1 (5 bases). The CDR3 spans 13 residues. V lost 5 bases, J lost 6 bases, and 13 bases lay in between. CDR3 bases: TGTGCCAGCAGTCTAGGGGATCGGAATGGCTACACCTTC. Translation gives CASSLGDRNGYTF.

This rearrangement joins TRBV4-1 to TRBJ2-7, with D possibly being TRBD1 (6 bases). CDR3 length: 13 residues. The germline V and J ends were trimmed by 1 base and 5 bases, with 9 bases remaining between them. Germline V gene lookup returns CDR1 MGHRA and CDR2 YSYEKL. This CDR3 is CASSQAGVDEQYF. The DNA for the CDR3 is TGCGCCAGCAGCCAAGCAGGGGTGGACGAGCAGTACTTC.

This clonotype was found a few times. The chain links TRBV10-1 to TRBJ2-7; D remains ambiguous. CDR3 length: 15 residues. Trimming left V 6 bases short and J 1 base short, with 16 bases between. Per the germline V gene, CDR1 is WNHNN and CDR2 is SYGVQD (reference sequence). The CDR3 DNA reads TGCGCCAGCAGCCCCGGCCTCTTGGTGTCCTACGAGCAGTACTTC. This translates into CASSPGLLVSYEQYF.

V usage is TRBV2 and J usage is TRBJ2-3; 9 nucleotides agree with TRBD1. After removal of 6 bases from V and 3 bases from J, the junction contained 7 bases not matched to a gene. The CDR3 runs 15 residues. The germline CDR1 and CDR2 sequences are SNHLY and FYNNEI. Written as DNA, the CDR3 is TGTGCCAGCAGACTGACGGACAGGGGTACAGATACGCAGTATTTT. Its translation is CASRLTDRGTDTQYF. Using reference TRBV2 and TRBJ2-3 for the parts outside the CDR3, the full variable domain is EPEVTQTPSHQVTQMGQEVILRCVPISNHLYFYWYRQILGQKVEFLVSFYNNEISEKSEIFDDQFSVERPDGSNFTLKIRSTKLEDSAMYFCASRLTDRGTDTQYFGPGTRLTVL.

The chain employs TRBV6-6 and TRBJ2-7; unclear D gene. Germline V gene sequence: CDR1 MNHNY, CDR2 SVGAGI (reference sequence). Trimming pared 6 bases from V and 1 base from J, leaving 10 bases between. The CDR3 is made up of 13 amino acids. Here the CDR3 DNA reads TGTGCCAGCAGCATAGACCGGTCCTACGAGCAGTACTTC. Amino acids: CASSIDRSYEQYF.

CDR3 DNA sequence: TGTGCCAGCAGCCATCTCCTGACCGGTGAAGCTTTCTTT. Protein: CASSHLLTGEAFF. The V gene is TRBV3-1, the J gene TRBJ1-1; D is undetermined. CDR3 length: 13 amino acids. Germline loops: CDR1 LGHDT, CDR2 YNNKEL (reference sequence). Trimming took off 3 bases at V and 7 bases at J, with 12 bases between the two ends.

V and J are TRBV5-5 and TRBJ2-3; weak D call: TRBD1 (5 bases). Germline loops: CDR1 SGHKS, CDR2 YYEKEE (reference sequence). The CDR3 has 16 amino acids. The V end lost 1 base, the J end lost 3 bases, and 15 bases lay between the germline ends. The CDR3 sequence is CASSLNQGWGTDTQYF. In DNA, the CDR3 is TGTGCCAGCAGCTTGAATCAGGGATGGGGTACAGATACGCAGTATTTT.

This clonotype was counted only a few times. The chain uses TRBV5-1 and TRBJ2-1, with TRBD2 matching 10 bases. This CDR3 contains 18 residues. Germline trimming cut 4 bases from V and 0 bases from J; bases unmatched to any gene: 10. CDR1 is SGHRS, CDR2 YFSETQ, per germline. In DNA form, the CDR3 reads TGCGCCAGCAGCCCGAGGACTAGCGGTTGGCGCTCCTACAATGAGCAGTTCTTC. Translating gives CASSPRTSGWRSYNEQFF.

In its sample, this clonotype was seen a few times. This chain connects TRBV14 to TRBJ2-3, with 8 bases that match TRBD2. V shed 0 bases, J shed 4 bases, and the junction held 6 bases outside the gene matches. Germline CDR1 is SGHDN and CDR2 is FVKESK. The CDR3 extends over 16 amino acids. The CDR3 spells CASSQETGGPPDTQYF. The CDR3 nucleotides are TGTGCCAGCAGCCAAGAAACGGGGGGGCCCCCAGATACGCAGTATTTT.

The chain joins TRBV29-1 to TRBJ1-2; no definite D call. V lost 1 base and J lost 1, with 4 bases in between. The CDR3 covers 12 residues. The V gene's germline CDR1 is SQVTM and CDR2 ANQGSEA. CDR3 DNA: TGCAGCGTTGAAGCAAATAACTATGGCTACACCTTC. This translates into CSVEANNYGYTF.

This clonotype came up a few times. The chain has TRBV7-9 and TRBJ1-4, with D possibly matching TRBD1 (6 bases). Trimming cost V 8 bases and J 6 bases, with 16 bases left between them. The CDR3 is 14 amino acids. The germline CDR1 and CDR2 sequences are SEHNR and FQNEAQ (reference sequence). The CDR3 nucleotides read TGTGCCAGCGGGCGGACAGAGGAATATGAAAAACTGTTTTTT. Translating gives CASGRTEEYEKLFF.

This clonotype was seen more than once but under ten times. The V gene is TRBV4-2, the J gene TRBJ2-3, with 11 bases that match TRBD2. The CDR3 covers 18 residues. The germline V gene encodes CDR1 LGHNA and CDR2 YNFKEQ. The ends lost 4 bases at V and 0 bases at J; junction bases unmatched: 9. The CDR3 nucleotides are TGTGCCAGCAGCCTAGCGGGAGGGAACGTGAGGAGCACAGATACGCAGTATTTT. It yields the protein CASSLAGGNVRSTDTQYF.

This chain uses TRBV29-1 with TRBJ2-1, with a weak D call TRBD2 (5 bases). There are 11 residues in the CDR3. Trimming removed 6 bases from V and 2 bases from J, with 5 bases in between. The germline gives CDR1 SQVTM, CDR2 ANQGSEA. CDR3 loop: CSVGTYNEQFF. In nucleotides, the CDR3 is TGCAGCGTCGGGACCTACAATGAGCAGTTCTTC.

The V gene is TRBV5-1, the J gene TRBJ1-4; D may be TRBD1 (6 bases). V lost 2 bases, J lost 8 bases, and 10 bases lay in between. There are 13 residues in the CDR3. Germline V gene data show CDR1 as SGHRS and CDR2 as YFSETQ. This CDR3 is CASSFPDSEKLFF. DNA of the CDR3: TGCGCCAGCAGCTTTCCGGACAGCGAAAAACTGTTTTTT.

CDR3 bases: TGCGCCAGCAGAGTCAGTACGAGCCCTACCTACGAGCAGTACTTC. This translates into CASRVSTSPTYEQYF. V is TRBV5-1 and J is TRBJ2-7; D call uncertain. There are 15 residues in the CDR3. Germline CDR1 reads SGHRS; CDR2 reads YFSETQ. The V end lost 5 bases, the J end lost 2 bases, and 17 bases lay between the germline ends.

This clonotype was counted only a few times. This rearrangement joins TRBV4-3 to TRBJ2-1, with D maybe TRBD1 (5 bases). The V and J ends lost 0 bases and 0 bases respectively, with 12 bases between them. CDR3 length: 17 amino acids. CDR1 is LGHNA, CDR2 YSLEER, per germline. This CDR3 is CASSQDPQASSYNEQFF. The CDR3 DNA reads as TGCGCCAGCAGCCAAGATCCACAGGCCAGCTCCTACAATGAGCAGTTCTTC.

This clonotype was detected a few times. The V and J genes are TRBV2 and TRBJ2-1, with 7 nucleotides matching TRBD2. V was clipped by 7 bases and J by 8 bases; unmatched bases: 17. The CDR3 sequence is 16 residues long. The germline CDR1 and CDR2 sequences are SNHLY and FYNNEI. The CDR3 DNA follows: TGTGCCAGCATAGAAGGCGTGCGGGGAGGGATGGATGAGCAGTTCTTC. This gives the protein CASIEGVRGGMDEQFF. Combining the CDR3 with reference TRBV2 and TRBJ2-1 gives the whole variable domain EPEVTQTPSHQVTQMGQEVILRCVPISNHLYFYWYRQILGQKVEFLVSFYNNEISEKSEIFDDQFSVERPDGSNFTLKIRSTKLEDSAMYFCASIEGVRGGMDEQFFGPGTRLTVL.